Listed below are T cell receptor beta chains from one sample, sequenced in a study of tumor-infiltrating lymphocytes in primary liver carcinoma. TCRdb reprocessed the multiplex PCR reads with MiXCR, giving one entry per CDR3 protein. The sample holds 150,000 to 200,000 distinct CDR3 sequences; 50% to 75% are singletons and the top ten take 70% to 80%. Sequencing was carried out using peripheral blood. These receptors came from a man aged 35 to 55 with primary liver carcinoma and hepatitis B virus infection. Both conserved end residues are trimmed from each CDR3. Clone size is stated in some rows and not others, as once, few, many or a class when expanded.

V gene	CDR3 length	J gene	clone size	CDR3 protein
TRBV6-6	13	TRBJ2-3	.	TSSYRDYSTDTQY
TRBV4-1	13	TRBJ1-2	.	ARSQDTGAYYGYT
TRBV4-2	12	TRBJ1-2	.	ASSQVDQNYGYT
TRBV12-3/TRBV12-4	12	TRBJ2-5	few	ASSFLAVAETQY
TRBV14	12	TRBJ2-5	.	ASSQVDRVETQY
TRBV6-5	12	TRBJ2-5	.	ASSPAAGQESQY
TRBV4-1	14	TRBJ1-1	.	ASSLPGTGSNTEAF
TRBV6-5	11	TRBJ2-7	.	ATSWGRSYEQY
TRBV12-3/TRBV12-4	16	TRBJ2-5	.	ASSYRPGQGDLVESQY
TRBV11-2	15	TRBJ2-3	.	ASNLVGGGINTDTQY
TRBV30	12	TRBJ2-1	.	AWISGVTLNEQF
TRBV12-3/TRBV12-4	13	TRBJ1-5	few	ASSLAEGSNQPQH
TRBV29-1	12	TRBJ2-7	.	SAVPSGLSYEQY
TRBV29-1	16	TRBJ2-1	few	SVHSPGRPKRSYNEQF
TRBV5-4	13	TRBJ2-3	.	ASSWFLAGGDTQY
TRBV14	12	TRBJ1-1	few	ASSQDLVNTEAF
TRBV5-1	13	TRBJ2-5	.	ASSYYKGTQETQY
TRBV11-2	14	TRBJ2-3	.	TSNSRTSGSPDTQY
TRBV11-2	12	TRBJ1-5	many	ASSLIGGGQPQH
TRBV29-1	13	TRBJ2-5	many	SVEGQALSQETQY
TRBV6-5	11	TRBJ2-5	.	ASSPGQKETEY
TRBV29-1	14	TRBJ2-1	.	SVGSIAGVSYNKQF
TRBV7-9	13	TRBJ1-5	.	ASSSSDRGNQPQH
TRBV7-9	14	TRBJ1-1	.	ASSSSDQGADTEAF
TRBV14	13	TRBJ2-1	.	ASNGGSSYYNEQF
TRBV6-5	13	TRBJ2-7	.	ASSYRGGRPYQQY
TRBV5-5	15	TRBJ2-1	.	ASSFDPPSGTSDEQF
TRBV11-3	11	TRBJ2-1	.	ASSMGDRNEQF
TRBV7-8	14	TRBJ1-5	.	ASSLAPPGVGQPQH
TRBV30	10	TRBJ1-2	.	AWTMNGEGYT
TRBV11-3	11	TRBJ2-2	.	AGSLESDGELF
TRBV6-5	13	TRBJ2-7	.	ASSHGLAASYEQY
TRBV12-3/TRBV12-4	10	TRBJ2-3	.	ASSDTRPTQY
TRBV29-1	11	TRBJ2-1	many	SVAGTSLNEQF
TRBV4-1	12	TRBJ1-5	.	ASSTNSDNRPQH
TRBV6-6	12	TRBJ2-1	.	ANGGTSGRNEQF
TRBV11-1	12	TRBJ2-1	few	VNSKAGNRNEQF
TRBV28	11	TRBJ2-5	.	ASSRADQETQY
TRBV12-3/TRBV12-4	13	TRBJ2-3	.	TSSLGGREADTQY